This TCR beta chain appears in the sequencing data of a study of shared clonotypes between healthy human individuals. Study-wide results and caveats: As a rule, naive subsets had a larger estimated richness than memory subsets.

A word on this clone: The antigen remains unidentified.

Recent acute infections and vaccinations were absent in the healthy HIV-negative adult donors. Partitioning of CD4+ cells yielded a CD45RA+ naive subset and a CD45RA-negative memory subset. Assay used: immunoSEQ multiplex PCR; TCRdb lists only in-frame clones, some missing. The repertoire holds 850,000 to 1,200,000 clones, with about 77% as singletons. Trimming cost V 4 bases and J 1 base, with 11 bases left between them. This CDR3 comprises 15 residues. The germline CDR1 and CDR2 sequences are MGHRA and YSYEKL. The specimen sequenced was memory CD4+ T cells sorted from blood. The sample's subset: CD45RA-negative fraction. This TCR came from a man in his late teens or twenties in good health. V and J are TRBV4-1 and TRBJ1-5; unclear D gene. CDR3 nucleotides: TGCGCCAGCAGCCCGGCTGTCCTCAGCAATCAGCCCCAGCATTTT. Translating it yields CASSPAVLSNQPQHF.